This is a list of T cell receptor beta chains from one sample in a study of shared clonotypes between healthy human individuals. Produced via immunoSEQ multiplex PCR; TCRdb's table is partial and in-frame only. The sample includes 1.4 million or so clones, approximately 98.5% seen only once; the top ten take approximately 0.38%. Source material: naive CD4+ T cells sorted from blood. The receptors derive from a man aged 25-45 years in good health. CDR3s include the opening cysteine and the closing phenylalanine or tryptophan. The D gene is left open where the match is weak. Clone size is given for some rows only: seen once, a few or many times, or a class if the clone is expanded.

D gene: .; clone size: once; J gene: TRBJ1-1; V gene: TRBV29-1; CDR3 protein: CSVRDFEMNTEAFF; CDR3 DNA: TGCAGCGTGAGGGACTTTGAAATGAACACTGAAGCTTTCTTT
D gene: .; clone size: once; J gene: TRBJ2-7; V gene: TRBV5-1; CDR3 protein: CASSLAGITSYEQYF; CDR3 DNA: TGCGCCAGCAGCCTGGCCGGGATTACCTCCTACGAGCAGTACTTC
D gene: TRBD2; clone size: .; J gene: TRBJ2-1; V gene: TRBV6-5; CDR3 protein: CASSYSTSGSGEQFF; CDR3 DNA: TGTGCCAGCAGTTACTCGACCAGCGGGAGTGGTGAGCAGTTCTTC
D gene: .; clone size: .; J gene: TRBJ2-1; V gene: TRBV5-1; CDR3 protein: CASSLKGNEQFF; CDR3 DNA: TGCGCCAGCAGCTTGAAGGGGAATGAGCAGTTCTTC
D gene: TRBD1; clone size: .; J gene: TRBJ2-7; V gene: TRBV5-1; CDR3 protein: CASSIPGGEQYF; CDR3 DNA: TGCGCCAGCAGTATTCCAGGGGGCGAGCAGTACTTC
D gene: .; clone size: .; J gene: TRBJ1-2; V gene: TRBV7-2; CDR3 protein: CASSLAPQGVNTF; CDR3 DNA: TGTGCCAGCAGCTTAGCTCCACAGGGCGTTAACACCTTC
D gene: TRBD2; clone size: .; J gene: TRBJ2-5; V gene: TRBV14; CDR3 protein: CASSQARAGATETQYF; CDR3 DNA: TGTGCCAGCAGCCAGGCCCGGGCGGGAGCAACAGAGACCCAGTACTTC
D gene: .; clone size: .; J gene: TRBJ1-4; V gene: TRBV5-1; CDR3 protein: CASSLGPGLGEKLFF; CDR3 DNA: TGCGCCAGCAGCTTGGGTCCAGGGCTAGGTGAAAAACTGTTTTTT
D gene: TRBD1; clone size: .; J gene: TRBJ2-7; V gene: TRBV7-2; CDR3 protein: CASSLVPRQGWDEQYF; CDR3 DNA: TGTGCCAGCAGCTTAGTCCCCCGACAGGGGTGGGACGAGCAGTACTTC
D gene: .; clone size: .; J gene: TRBJ2-5; V gene: TRBV5-1; CDR3 protein: CASSLLGQETQYF; CDR3 DNA: TGCGCCAGCAGCTTGCTGGGTCAAGAGACCCAGTACTTC
D gene: .; clone size: .; J gene: TRBJ2-7; V gene: TRBV10-2; CDR3 protein: CASRGVSYEQYF; CDR3 DNA: TGCGCCAGCAGGGGGGTCTCCTACGAGCAGTACTTC
D gene: .; clone size: once; J gene: TRBJ2-5; V gene: TRBV7-7; CDR3 protein: CASSMGVLETQYF; CDR3 DNA: TGTGCTAGCAGCATGGGTGTGTTGGAGACCCAGTACTTC
D gene: .; clone size: .; J gene: TRBJ1-3; V gene: TRBV9; CDR3 protein: CASSVEGQPGNTIYF; CDR3 DNA: TGTGCCAGCAGCGTAGAAGGGCAGCCGGGAAACACCATATATTTT
D gene: TRBD2; clone size: .; J gene: TRBJ2-1; V gene: TRBV11-3; CDR3 protein: CASSLRLAGVQNEQFF; CDR3 DNA: TGTGCCAGCAGCTTAAGACTAGCGGGAGTCCAGAATGAGCAGTTCTTC
D gene: TRBD2; clone size: .; J gene: TRBJ2-3; V gene: TRBV30; CDR3 protein: CAWTLAGAWADTQYF; CDR3 DNA: TGTGCCTGGACTTTAGCGGGAGCTTGGGCAGATACGCAGTATTTT
D gene: TRBD2; clone size: .; J gene: TRBJ2-7; V gene: TRBV19; CDR3 protein: CASSRTSGIYEQYF; CDR3 DNA: TGTGCCAGTAGTAGGACTAGCGGGATCTACGAGCAGTACTTC
D gene: .; clone size: .; J gene: TRBJ2-1; V gene: TRBV21-1; CDR3 protein: CASSELAGVLNNEQFF; CDR3 DNA: TGTGCCAGCAGCGAGCTAGCGGGAGTTCTAAACAATGAGCAGTTCTTC
D gene: .; clone size: .; J gene: TRBJ2-1; V gene: TRBV5-4; CDR3 protein: CASSSGQGRNEQFF; CDR3 DNA: TGTGCCAGCTCCTCGGGTCAGGGACGCAATGAGCAGTTCTTC
D gene: TRBD1; clone size: .; J gene: TRBJ2-5; V gene: TRBV29-1; CDR3 protein: CSATPGTGAQETQYF; CDR3 DNA: TGCAGCGCCACCCCCGGGACAGGGGCCCAAGAGACCCAGTACTTC
D gene: .; clone size: .; J gene: TRBJ1-1; V gene: TRBV6-6; CDR3 protein: CASSAPTPLTEAFF; CDR3 DNA: TGTGCCAGCAGTGCCCCAACCCCTCTCACTGAAGCTTTCTTT
D gene: .; clone size: .; J gene: TRBJ2-3; V gene: TRBV20-1; CDR3 protein: CSADLVDTQYF; CDR3 DNA: TGCAGTGCGGATCTGGTAGATACGCAGTATTTT
D gene: TRBD1; clone size: .; J gene: TRBJ2-1; V gene: TRBV27; CDR3 protein: CASSFTSPTGAIIEQFF; CDR3 DNA: TGTGCCAGCAGTTTTACTTCGCCGACAGGGGCCATCATTGAGCAGTTCTTC
D gene: .; clone size: once; J gene: TRBJ2-1; V gene: TRBV1; CDR3 protein: CTSTLGRRHNEQFF; CDR3 DNA: TGCACCAGCACCCTGGGGCGAAGGCACAATGAGCAGTTCTTC
D gene: .; clone size: .; J gene: TRBJ2-1; V gene: TRBV5-4; CDR3 protein: CASSLAGGLGNEQFF; CDR3 DNA: TGTGCCAGCAGCTTGGCCGGGGGCCTAGGGAATGAGCAGTTCTTC
D gene: TRBD2; clone size: .; J gene: TRBJ2-7; V gene: TRBV11-2; CDR3 protein: CASRHTRPTGGAWEQYF; CDR3 DNA: TGTGCCAGCAGGCATACCCGGCCGACGGGAGGAGCTTGGGAGCAGTACTTC
D gene: .; clone size: few; J gene: TRBJ2-7; V gene: TRBV14; CDR3 protein: CASSLSYEQYF; CDR3 DNA: TGTGCCAGCAGCCTCTCCTACGAGCAGTACTTC